This TCR beta chain stems from a study of T-cell reconstitution after alpha-beta-depleted transplantation in children. V shed 0 bases and J 9 bases; nucleotides not matched to a gene: 10. The germline CDR1 and CDR2 sequences are DFQATT and SNEGSKA (reference sequence). The CDR3 extends over 15 amino acids. Findings and caveats of the study: Roughly two months post-transplant, alpha-beta T cells reportedly originated from several hundred graft clones that had expanded. Several patients had high TCRbeta diversity at day 60; it came from surviving recipient T cells and thymic progenitors. T-cell numbers and diversity one year post-transplant derived largely from freshly generated T cells.

The TCRbeta library was prepared with unique molecular identifiers. MiXCR, run by TCRdb on the PCR reads, gives a single entry per CDR3 protein. Here the sample spans 300,000 or so distinct CDR3 sequences, roughly 21% being singletons. A note on this clonotype: The antigen is unknown.

This chain links TRBV20-1 with TRBJ2-1; 8 bases fit TRBD2. The starting material was PBMCs, mostly from graft donor cells, obtained 180 days after TCRalphabeta/CD19-depleted stem cell transplant. The clonotype comes from a male patient between 5 and 17 years old who had a stem cell transplant for acute lymphoblastic leukemia, so the T cells may come from the graft donor. The chain's CDR3 is CSAREQVAGRGEQFF. The CDR3 nucleotides read TGCAGTGCTAGAGAACAGGTAGCGGGACGGGGTGAGCAGTTCTTC.